The clone carrying this TCR beta chain was found a few times. MiXCR, run by TCRdb on the RT-PCR reads, gives a single entry per CDR3 protein. This sample has more than 850,000 distinct CDR3 sequences, with more than 15% found just once. These data originate in a study of patients and donors after allogeneic stem cell transplantation. The CDR3 has 15 amino acids. The V and J ends lost 0 bases and 7 bases respectively, with 13 bases between them. The sequenced material came from blood, either unsorted or a sorted T cell fraction (not recorded which). The sequence was obtained from a human donor who was either an allogeneic HSCT recipient or a stem cell or donor lymphocyte infusion donor (not recorded which). It is not recorded whose cells these are; they may come from a transplant donor. The chain is built from TRBV12-3 or TRBV12-4 and TRBJ2-1; D uncertain. CDR3 nucleotide sequence: TGTGCCAGCAGTTTAGCTCAGGCTCCTCGGAATGAGCAGTTCTTC. It specifies CASSLAQAPRNEQFF.